This T cell receptor (beta chain) was recovered during a study of early T cells in non-severe SARS-CoV-2 infection. On the study more broadly: Investigators sequenced bulk RNA drawn from unsorted whole blood, and chains remained unpaired.

Germline CDR1 SNHLY, CDR2 FYNNEI. CDR3 length equals 13 residues. This clonotype was counted once. Its antigen remains unknown. A read error may explain this, as a much larger clone is one base away. TCRdb reprocessed the 5' RACE reads via MiXCR and lists one record per CDR3 protein. The sample includes 75,000 to 90,000 distinct CDR3 sequences, 5% to 7% seen only once; the top ten take roughly 7.8%. Study results and caveats: Sequences matched to VDJdb favored anti-spike CD8 responses, while private and CD4 specificities were missed.

The sequenced material came from whole blood. The chain employs TRBV2 and TRBJ2-7, with D perhaps TRBD2 (6 bases). The receptor was isolated from an adult who was a healthcare worker with PCR-confirmed SARS-CoV-2 infection or an uninfected control (not recorded which). The CDR3 region has the DNA TGTGCCAGCACCGGGACTCTGACCTACGAGCGGTACTTC. Amino acid sequence: CASTGTLTYERYF.